The T cell receptor (beta chain) described here comes from a study of cytomegalovirus exposure and HLA in healthy donors. The wider study: Assignment to the Caucasian-associated ancestry cluster applied to approximately 80% of the approximately 400 genotyped donors.

The CDR3 spans 14 residues. Germline V lookup: CDR1 LGHNA, CDR2 YSLEER. Trimming stripped 0 bases from V and 2 bases from J, with 7 bases between. Regarding the study as a whole: What a later analysis reportedly showed was that an Asian-associated ancestry cluster had fewer N-insertions than the roughly 700-donor mean.

A note on this clone: Its target is unknown.

Vbeta (60) and Jbeta (13) primers were used in the PCR. Original analysis: Approximately 9.9 million of 70 million to 80 million unique TCR beta chains were shared, per a later count. Sequencing used immunoSEQ multiplex PCR; TCRdb keeps in-frame clones, though not all of them. That table furnishes V, J and clone size, whereas the DNA furnished D and trimming. The data hold some 100,000 clones, with roughly 67% observed a single time. The V call is TRBV4-3, the J call TRBJ1-2; D is undetermined. The origin of this receptor is a man aged 35-49 years in good health and CMV-seronegative. The material sequenced was PBMCs. This CDR3 is CASSQDTGNYGYTF. CDR3 sequence (DNA): TGCGCCAGCAGCCAAGATACGGGGAACTATGGCTACACCTTC.